The 24 T cell receptor beta chains presented below share a single source sample, sequenced in a study of shared clonotypes between healthy human individuals. Here immunoSEQ multiplex PCR was the method, and the copy in TCRdb shows in-frame clones only, minus some. This sample carries under 2,500,000 clones, 90% to 96% of them seen once, and the ten largest clones take more than 0.1%. The sample consisted of naive CD4+ T cells sorted from blood. The subset: CD45RA+ positively selected. The receptors come from a man between 18 and 29 years old in good health.

The chain employs TRBV19 and TRBJ1-4, with 8 nucleotides matching TRBD1. CDR3 length equals 15 residues. V trimming: 5 bases; J trimming: 3 bases; junction bases outside the gene matches: 5. From germline, CDR1 is LNHDA and CDR2 SQIVND (reference sequence). CDR3 coding DNA: TGTGCCAGTAGTCCTCAGGGGGCGGCTAATGAAAAACTGTTTTTT. It yields the protein CASSPQGAANEKLFF.

As regards this clone: Other DNA sequences in the same sample also yield this CDR3. The V gene is TRBV2, the J gene TRBJ2-3; D remains unclear. Trimming took 2 bases from V and 4 from J, leaving 1 base between them. The CDR3 consists of 11 residues. Germline-derived CDR1 and CDR2 are SNHLY and FYNNEI. In DNA, the CDR3 is TGTGCCAGCAGTGAACCAGATACGCAGTATTTT. This sequence encodes CASSEPDTQYF.

This chain joins TRBV4-1 and TRBJ1-2, with 11 nucleotides matching TRBD1. This CDR3 has 15 amino acids. Losses at the gene ends were 4 bases for V and 6 bases for J; bases not matched to a gene: 7. Germline V gene data show CDR1 as MGHRA and CDR2 as YSYEKL. CDR3: CASSPGTGGRDGYTF. CDR3 sequence (DNA): TGCGCCAGCAGCCCGGGGACAGGGGGTCGAGATGGCTACACCTTC.

To note about this clone: The same CDR3 also results from other DNA sequences found in this sample. CDR3 in DNA: TGTGCCAGCAGTCTACCAGGCTCCTACAATGAGCAGTTCTTC. It is translated as CASSLPGSYNEQFF. The rearrangement links TRBV27 to TRBJ2-1; D not certain. This CDR3 region has 14 residues. With 5 bases removed from V and 0 bases from J, the gap between germline ends came to 8 bases. The germline V gene encodes CDR1 MNHEY and CDR2 SMNVEV (reference sequence).

J is TRBJ1-6 and V is TRBV9; D remains unclear. The CDR3 runs 13 residues. The germline V gene has CDR1 SGDLS and CDR2 YYNGEE. The V gene lost 0 bases and the J gene lost 9 bases, with 7 bases spanning the gap. CDR3 protein: CASSVVVSSPLHF. The CDR3 bases are TGTGCCAGCAGCGTAGTAGTGAGTTCACCCCTCCACTTT.

Here the CDR3 reads CAWTESYEQYF. The CDR3 nucleotides read TGTGCCTGGACGGAGAGCTACGAGCAGTACTTC. The chain uses TRBV30 and TRBJ2-7, with D unclear. V lost 4 bases and J 3 bases, leaving 7 bases between the germline ends. Per germline, CDR1 GTSNPN and CDR2 SVGIG (reference sequence). The CDR3 is made up of 11 amino acids.

V gene TRBV21-1 combines with J gene TRBJ2-2. TRBV21-1 is listed as a pseudogene. This CDR3 contains 17 residues. The CDR3 region has the DNA TGTGCCAGCAGCAAAGGGTGGGACGCTGGGTTCACCGGGGAGCTGTTTTTT. This translates into CASSKGWDAGFTGELFF.

This rearrangement joins TRBV5-1 to TRBJ2-5; 10 bases match TRBD2. The CDR3 length is 16 residues. Germline CDR1 reads SGHRS; CDR2 reads YFSETQ. V shed 1 base, J shed 5 bases, and the junction held 8 bases outside the gene matches. Written as DNA, the CDR3 is TGCGCCAGCAGCTTGCAGCTAGCGGGAGTGTCGGAGACCCAGTACTTC. Translated, it gives CASSLQLAGVSETQYF.

This clone was observed a handful of times. The chain employs TRBV28 and TRBJ1-2, with D unresolved. The CDR3 sequence is 12 residues long. Trimming left V 8 bases short and J 8 bases short, with 15 bases between. CDR1 is MDHEN, CDR2 SYDVKM, per germline. The CDR3 sequence: CASALEAWGYTF. CDR3 nucleotide sequence: TGTGCCAGCGCCCTCGAGGCCTGGGGCTACACCTTC.

The rearrangement uses TRBV25-1 and TRBJ2-7; the D gene could be TRBD1 or TRBD2 (6 bases each). Trimming pared 0 bases from V and 2 bases from J, leaving 11 bases between. This CDR3 is 15 amino acids long. CDR1 and CDR2 (germline): MGHDK, SYGVNS. The CDR3 reads CASSEYGGPTYEQYF. Written as DNA, the CDR3 is TGTGCCAGCAGTGAATATGGGGGGCCCACCTACGAGCAGTACTTC.

J is TRBJ1-5 and V is TRBV19, with a tentative D call TRBD1 (5 bases). Per the germline V gene, CDR1 is LNHDA and CDR2 is SQIVND (reference sequence). V was cut by 5 bases and J by 1 base, with 12 bases left in between. This CDR3 comprises 15 residues. The CDR3 DNA reads TGTGCCAGTAGTCCCTTAGGGGTAAGCAATCAGCCCCAGCATTTT. This codes for CASSPLGVSNQPQHF. Complete variable domain (other parts from reference TRBV19 and TRBJ1-5): DGGITQSPKYLFRKEGQNVTLSCEQNLNHDAMYWYRQDPGQGLRLIYYSQIVNDFQKGDIAEGYSVSREKKESFPLTVTSAQKNPTAFYLCASSPLGVSNQPQHFGDGTRLSIL.

The chain combines TRBV5-1 with TRBJ2-2; D unclear. CDR3 length equals 15 residues. Germline values: CDR1 SGHRS, CDR2 YFSETQ. V gave up 5 bases and J gave up 0 bases, with 11 bases separating them. The DNA for the CDR3 is TGCGCCAGCAGGCTACAGTCTACGAACACCGGGGAGCTGTTTTTT. Translated: CASRLQSTNTGELFF.

Here the CDR3 reads CASTSAKGSGNTIYF. CDR3 sequence (DNA): TGTGCCAGCACCTCAGCGAAAGGATCCGGAAACACCATATATTTT. This chain connects TRBV6-6 to TRBJ1-3; unclear D gene. This CDR3 has 15 amino acids. Trimming pared 7 bases from V and 4 bases from J, leaving 17 bases between. The V gene's germline CDR1 is MNHNY and CDR2 SVGAGI (reference sequence).

The chain combines TRBV4-1 with TRBJ2-3, with D maybe TRBD1 (6 bases). The V end was cut by 1 base, the J end by 3 bases, with 14 bases between. The CDR3 has 16 amino acids. Germline V gives CDR1 MGHRA, CDR2 YSYEKL. CDR3 protein: CASSQVGAPITDTQYF. CDR3 DNA sequence: TGCGCCAGCAGCCAAGTGGGGGCACCAATTACAGATACGCAGTATTTT.

This chain links TRBV5-4 with TRBJ2-1; 11 nucleotides line up with TRBD2. Trimming removed 4 bases from V and 5 bases from J; junction bases left unmatched: 5. CDR1 is SGHNT and CDR2 is YYREEE in the germline V gene (reference sequence). This CDR3 is built from 15 residues. CDR3 bases: TGTGCCAGCAGCCCGGTGACTAGCGGGGACAATGAGCAGTTCTTC. Protein: CASSPVTSGDNEQFF. Full variable domain (outside the CDR3, taken from reference TRBV5-4 and TRBJ2-1): ETGVTQSPTHLIKTRGQQVTLRCSSQSGHNTVSWYQQALGQGPQFIFQYYREEENGRGNFPPRFSGLQFPNYSSELNVNALELDDSALYLCASSPVTSGDNEQFFGPGTRLTVL.

Details on this clone: Other DNA variants within this sample encode the same CDR3. CDR3 loop: CASSRTGNTEAFF. CDR3 in DNA: TGTGCCAGCAGCCGGACAGGGAACACTGAAGCTTTCTTT. The genes are TRBV6-5 and TRBJ1-1; 7 bases fit TRBD1. CDR3 length: 13 residues. V shed 6 bases, J shed 1 base, and the junction held 2 bases outside the gene matches. CDR1 and CDR2 from the germline V gene are MNHEY and SVGAGI.

CDR3: CASSQGASYEQYF. The CDR3 DNA sequence: TGTGCCAGCAGTCAGGGGGCTAGTTACGAGCAGTACTTC. The genes are TRBV6-4 and TRBJ2-7; 8 bases align to TRBD1. V was clipped by 5 bases and J by 4 bases; unmatched bases: 4. The germline gives CDR1 MRHNA, CDR2 SNTAGT. This CDR3 comprises 13 residues.

This chain links TRBV15 with TRBJ2-2; D perhaps matches TRBD2 (5 bases). The ends were cut back, 0 bases at V and 6 bases at J, with 11 bases in the middle. CDR3 length: 15 amino acids. From germline, CDR1 is LNHNV and CDR2 YYDKDF (reference sequence). For the CDR3, the DNA is TGTGCCACCAGCAGAGATCAGCTAGCCCCCGGGGAGCTGTTTTTT. Translated: CATSRDQLAPGELFF.

The rearrangement joins TRBV29-1 to TRBJ1-1, with D maybe TRBD1 (6 bases). Trimming took 3 bases from V and 4 from J, leaving 12 bases between them. The CDR3 has 13 amino acids. Germline V gives CDR1 SQVTM, CDR2 ANQGSEA. DNA for the CDR3: TGCAGCGTTGATCTAGGGGGGGGCACTGAAGCTTTCTTT. The encoded protein is CSVDLGGGTEAFF.

The V gene is TRBV5-5, the J gene TRBJ2-1; TRBD2 is a possible D gene (5 bases). V lost 0 bases, J lost 5 bases, and 12 bases lay in between. This CDR3 is built from 15 residues. Germline assignment: CDR1 SGHKS and CDR2 YYEKEE (reference sequence). The CDR3 region has the DNA TGTGCCAGCAGCTTGGGTTGGGAGCTGGACAATGAGCAGTTCTTC. Translation gives CASSLGWELDNEQFF.

The gene calls are TRBV18 and TRBJ2-7; D is uncertain. With 2 bases removed from V and 2 bases from J, the gap between germline ends came to 4 bases. The germline V gene has CDR1 KGHSH and CDR2 LQKENI. This CDR3 comprises 12 residues. DNA for the CDR3: TGTGCCAGCTCACCAAATCCCTACGAGCAGTACTTC. It is translated as CASSPNPYEQYF. Looking up the rest from reference TRBV18 and TRBJ2-7 gives the full variable domain: NAGVMQNPRHLVRRRGQEARLRCSPMKGHSHVYWYRQLPEEGLKFMVYLQKENIIDESGMPKERFSAEFPKEGPSILRIQQVVRGDSAAYFCASSPNPYEQYFGPGTRLTVT.

The V and J genes are TRBV7-9 and TRBJ1-4; D is undetermined. Trimming took off 4 bases at V and 3 bases at J, with 9 bases between the two ends. Germline CDR1 is SEHNR and CDR2 is FQNEAQ (reference sequence). The CDR3 contains 14 residues. CDR3 sequence reads: CASSSTLPNEKLFF. CDR3 in DNA: TGTGCCAGCAGCTCGACACTCCCTAATGAAAAACTGTTTTTT.

The V and J genes are TRBV6-5 and TRBJ2-2, with 10 bases aligning to TRBD1. The germline CDR1 and CDR2 sequences are MNHEY and SVGAGI. The CDR3 covers 15 residues. Unmatched junction bases numbered 4, after V lost 6 bases and J lost 3 bases. The CDR3 loop reads CASSQGTGDTGELFF. In DNA, the CDR3 is TGTGCCAGCAGCCAGGGGACAGGGGACACCGGGGAGCTGTTTTTT.

The J gene is TRBJ2-7, the V gene TRBV18, with D possibly TRBD1 on 7 matching bases. Trimming took off 0 bases at V and 4 bases at J, with 10 bases between the two ends. CDR3 length: 14 amino acids. Per germline, CDR1 KGHSH and CDR2 LQKENI. CDR3: CASSPPEGQYEQYF. The CDR3 DNA sequence: TGTGCCAGCTCACCACCGGAGGGACAGTACGAGCAGTACTTC. The variable domain in full, with the rest retrieved from reference TRBV18 and TRBJ2-7, is NAGVMQNPRHLVRRRGQEARLRCSPMKGHSHVYWYRQLPEEGLKFMVYLQKENIIDESGMPKERFSAEFPKEGPSILRIQQVVRGDSAAYFCASSPPEGQYEQYFGPGTRLTVT.